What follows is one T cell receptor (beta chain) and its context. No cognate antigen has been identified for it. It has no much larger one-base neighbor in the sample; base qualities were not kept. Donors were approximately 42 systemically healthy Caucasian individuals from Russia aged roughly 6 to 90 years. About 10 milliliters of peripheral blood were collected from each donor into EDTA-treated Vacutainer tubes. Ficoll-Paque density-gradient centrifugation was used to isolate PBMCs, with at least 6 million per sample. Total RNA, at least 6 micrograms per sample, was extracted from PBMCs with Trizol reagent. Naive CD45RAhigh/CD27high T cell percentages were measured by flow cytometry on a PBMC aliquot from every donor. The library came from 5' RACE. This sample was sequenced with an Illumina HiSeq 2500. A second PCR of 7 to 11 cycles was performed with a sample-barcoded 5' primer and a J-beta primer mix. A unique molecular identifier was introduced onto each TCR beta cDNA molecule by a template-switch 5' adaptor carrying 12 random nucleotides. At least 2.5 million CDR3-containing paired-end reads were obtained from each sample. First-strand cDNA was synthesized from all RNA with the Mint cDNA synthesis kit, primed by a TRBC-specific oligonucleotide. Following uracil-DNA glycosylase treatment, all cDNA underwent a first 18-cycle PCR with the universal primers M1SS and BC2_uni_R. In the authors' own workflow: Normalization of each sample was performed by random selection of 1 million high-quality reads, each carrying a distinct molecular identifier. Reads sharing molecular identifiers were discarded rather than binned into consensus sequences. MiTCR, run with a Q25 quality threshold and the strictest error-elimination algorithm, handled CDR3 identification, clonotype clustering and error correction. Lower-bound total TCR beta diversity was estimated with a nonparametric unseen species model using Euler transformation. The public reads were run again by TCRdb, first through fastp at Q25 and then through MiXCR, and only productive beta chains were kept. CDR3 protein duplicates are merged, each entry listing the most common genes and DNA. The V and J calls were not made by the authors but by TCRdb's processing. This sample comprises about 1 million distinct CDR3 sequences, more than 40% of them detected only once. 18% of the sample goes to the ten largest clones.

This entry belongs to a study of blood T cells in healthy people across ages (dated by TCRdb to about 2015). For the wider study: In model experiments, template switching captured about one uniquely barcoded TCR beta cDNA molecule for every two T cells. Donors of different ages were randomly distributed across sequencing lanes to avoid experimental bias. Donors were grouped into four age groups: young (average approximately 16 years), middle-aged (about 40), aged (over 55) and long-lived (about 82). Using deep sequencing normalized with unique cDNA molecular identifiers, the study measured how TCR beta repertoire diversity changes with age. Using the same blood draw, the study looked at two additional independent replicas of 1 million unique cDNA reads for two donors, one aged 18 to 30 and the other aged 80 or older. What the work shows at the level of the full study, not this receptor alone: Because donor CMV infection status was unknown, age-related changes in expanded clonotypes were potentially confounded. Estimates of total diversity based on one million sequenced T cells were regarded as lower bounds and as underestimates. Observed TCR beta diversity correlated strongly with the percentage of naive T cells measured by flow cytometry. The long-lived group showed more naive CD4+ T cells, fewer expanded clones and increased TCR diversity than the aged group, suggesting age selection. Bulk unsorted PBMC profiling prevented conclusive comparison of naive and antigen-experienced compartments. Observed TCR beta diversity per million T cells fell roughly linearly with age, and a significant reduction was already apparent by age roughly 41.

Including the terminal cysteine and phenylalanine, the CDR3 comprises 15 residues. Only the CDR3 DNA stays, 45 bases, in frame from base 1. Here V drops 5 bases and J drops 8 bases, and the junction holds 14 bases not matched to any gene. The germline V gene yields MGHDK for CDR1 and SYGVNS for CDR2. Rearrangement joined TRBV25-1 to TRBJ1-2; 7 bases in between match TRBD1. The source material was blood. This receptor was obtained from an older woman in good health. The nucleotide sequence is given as TGTGCCAGCAGTAACAGGCCCGAGGGGGCTCGGGGCTACACCTTC. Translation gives CASSNRPEGARGYTF.